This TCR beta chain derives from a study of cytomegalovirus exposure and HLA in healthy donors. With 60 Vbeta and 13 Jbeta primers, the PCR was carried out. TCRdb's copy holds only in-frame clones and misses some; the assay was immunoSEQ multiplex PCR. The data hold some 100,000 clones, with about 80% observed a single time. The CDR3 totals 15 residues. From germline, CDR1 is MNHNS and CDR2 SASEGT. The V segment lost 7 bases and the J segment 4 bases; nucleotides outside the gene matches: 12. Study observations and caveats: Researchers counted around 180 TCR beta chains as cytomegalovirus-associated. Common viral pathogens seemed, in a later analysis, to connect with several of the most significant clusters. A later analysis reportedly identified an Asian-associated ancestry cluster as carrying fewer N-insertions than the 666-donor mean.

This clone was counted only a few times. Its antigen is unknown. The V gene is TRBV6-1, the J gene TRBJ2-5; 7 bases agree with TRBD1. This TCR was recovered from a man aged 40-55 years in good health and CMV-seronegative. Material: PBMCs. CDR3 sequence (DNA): TGTGCCAGCACGAAGGACAGGATGGTAGGAGAGACCCAGTACTTC. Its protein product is CASTKDRMVGETQYF.